This T cell receptor (beta chain) was obtained from a study of a mutant IDH1 vaccine in newly diagnosed glioma. About the research overall: Treated patients, averaging 40.4 years, were roughly 60% male and approximately 38% female. Radiotherapy, temozolomide, or both had been given previously, and both were given to most.

TCRdb's table, derived via immunoSEQ multiplex PCR, lists solely in-frame clones and lacks some. The sample lists 85,000 to 100,000 clones; approximately 83% were seen once. This clone was seen a single time. This sample's time point: baseline, week 1 (first vaccination visit). Treatment meaning: pre-vaccination baseline after standard-of-care therapy. The material was PBMCs, obtained from a glioma patient treated with radiotherapy, temozolomide or both. This clonotype originated in a woman between 45 and 60 years old with glioma.

The CDR3 DNA sequence: TGTGCCAGCAGTTCCTTATCCCGGGACAGGACCGGGACCCAGTACTTC. Protein product: CASSSLSRDRTGTQYF. V and J are TRBV6-5 and TRBJ2-5, with 8 nucleotides matching TRBD1. The CDR3 totals 16 residues. Per germline, CDR1 MNHEY and CDR2 SVGAGI. V shed 4 bases, J shed 7 bases, and the junction held 14 bases outside the gene matches.